These 27 T cell receptor beta chains were sequenced from one sample in a study of blood T cells in healthy people across ages (dated by TCRdb to between 2014 and 2017). Libraries were built with 5' RACE. TCRdb lists the instrument as Illumina HiSeq 2500. The second PCR ran for roughly 7 to 11 cycles and used a J-beta primer mix along with a sample-barcoded 5' primer. In-frame beta chains were kept once TCRdb had trimmed the public reads at Q25 with fastp and called clones with MiXCR. CDR3 protein duplicates are merged, each entry listing the most common genes and DNA. The sample table shows 1.5 million to 1.8 million distinct CDR3 sequences, and about 45% are seen once. The ten largest clones capture about 4.1% of the sample. The sequenced sample was blood. The origin of the receptors is a young woman in good health.

The CDR3 nucleotides read TGCGCCAGCAGCGGAGGGACTAGCGGGACCCCGAGCTCCTACAATGAGCAGTTCTTC. This sequence encodes CASSGGTSGTPSSYNEQFF. The rearrangement uses TRBV5-1 and TRBJ2-1, with 13 bases that match TRBD2. V lost 4 bases, J lost 0 bases, and 10 bases stayed unmatched. CDR3 length: 19 amino acids. Per the germline V gene, CDR1 is SGHRS and CDR2 is YFSETQ. The full variable domain, rest sourced from reference TRBV5-1 and TRBJ2-1, is KAGVTQTPRYLIKTRGQQVTLSCSPISGHRSVSWYQQTPGQGLQFLFEYFSETQRNKGNFPGRFSGRQFSNSRSEMNVSTLELGDSALYLCASSGGTSGTPSSYNEQFFGPGTRLTVL.

The chain recombines TRBV12-3 or TRBV12-4 with TRBJ2-5; TRBD1 agrees at 7 bases. J was trimmed by 11 bases and V by 6 bases; bases with no gene match: 18. CDR3 length: 15 residues. CDR3: CASSRRDRRSGEQYF. CDR3 nucleotide sequence: TGTGCCAGCAGCCGAAGGGACAGACGGTCAGGTGAGCAGTACTTC.

This clonotype was recorded a few times. The chain joins TRBV21-1 to TRBJ2-1; TRBD2, as called in the table, went unchecked against the DNA. TRBV21-1 is labeled a pseudogene. The CDR3 is 15 residues long. The CDR3 here is CASSKRTSGPFEQFF. CDR3 DNA sequence: TGTGCCAGCAGCAAACGCACTAGCGGGCCCTTTGAGCAGTTCTTC.

This chain uses TRBV4-3 with TRBJ2-5; D ambiguous. The CDR3 totals 16 residues. Germline V gene lookup returns CDR1 LGHNA and CDR2 YSLEER. Trimming shortened V by 1 base and J by 2 bases, and 14 bases separated the two germline ends. In DNA, the CDR3 is TGCGCCAGCAGCCAAGCAATCGTGGGTCCTCAAGAGACCCAGTACTTC. Translation: CASSQAIVGPQETQYF.

The gene calls are TRBV2 and TRBJ2-1; D is ambiguous. This CDR3 contains 15 residues. Germline V gene sequence: CDR1 SNHLY, CDR2 FYNNEI. In DNA form, the CDR3 reads TGTGCGACGGCGGCTTCCAGGAGCTCCTACAATGAGCAGTTCTTC. Amino acid sequence: CATAASRSSYNEQFF.

V and J are TRBV11-2 and TRBJ2-7; 7 nucleotides line up with TRBD2. Germline values: CDR1 SGHAT, CDR2 FQNNGV. The CDR3 loop spans 14 amino acids. With V trimmed by 4 bases and J by 7 bases, 10 bases remained unmatched. The CDR3 region has the DNA TGTGCCAGCAGCTATCGACTAGCCGGCAATGAGCAGTACTTC. Protein: CASSYRLAGNEQYF.

The chain links TRBV6-5 to TRBJ2-7, with 8 nucleotides matching TRBD2. V trimming: 6 bases; J trimming: 3 bases; junction bases outside the gene matches: 4. CDR1 and CDR2 (germline): MNHEY, SVGAGI. The CDR3 is 13 residues long. The CDR3 region is CASRHGRDYEQYF. CDR3 coding DNA: TGTGCCAGCAGGCACGGGAGGGACTACGAGCAGTACTTC.

The V gene is TRBV5-6, the J gene TRBJ2-4; D unresolved. CDR3 size: 13 residues. CDR1 and CDR2 from the germline V gene are SGHDT and YYEEEE. V lost 1 base to trimming and J lost 13 bases, with 15 bases between them. The CDR3 sequence: CASSLNPVREQYF. DNA of the CDR3: TGTGCCAGCAGCTTGAATCCGGTCCGAGAGCAGTACTTC. Complete variable domain (other parts from reference TRBV5-6 and TRBJ2-4): DAGVTQSPTHLIKTRGQQVTLRCSPKSGHDTVSWYQQALGQGPQFIFQYYEEEERQRGNFPDRFSGHQFPNYSSELNVNALLLGDSALYLCASSLNPVREQYFGAGTRLSVL.

The chain recombines TRBV7-3 with TRBJ2-3; 10 nucleotides line up with TRBD2. The CDR3 runs 16 residues. Germline-derived CDR1 and CDR2 are SGHTA and FQGTGA. Germline trimming cut 2 bases from V and 3 bases from J; bases unmatched to any gene: 5. This CDR3 reads CASSLGSGGKTDTQYF. The DNA for the CDR3 is TGTGCCAGCAGCTTAGGTAGCGGGGGGAAAACAGATACGCAGTATTTT. Drawing the rest from reference TRBV7-3 and TRBJ2-3, the complete variable domain is GAGVSQTPSNKVTEKGKYVELRCDPISGHTALYWYRQSLGQGPEFLIYFQGTGAADDSGLPNDRFFAVRPEGSVSTLKIQRTERGDSAVYLCASSLGSGGKTDTQYFGPGTRLTVL.

V gene TRBV20-1 combines with J gene TRBJ2-1; tentatively, D is TRBD2 (6 bases). V was trimmed by 0 bases and J by 4 bases, leaving 10 bases between them. From germline, CDR1 is DFQATT and CDR2 SNEGSKA (reference sequence). There are 14 residues in the CDR3. CDR3 in DNA: TGCAGTGCTAGAGATGCGCTAGCGTACAATGAGCAGTTCTTC. This encodes CSARDALAYNEQFF.

The V gene is TRBV20-1, the J gene TRBJ2-1; D gene unclear. This CDR3 is built from 12 residues. V was cut by 0 bases and J by 9 bases, with 9 bases left in between. Germline CDR1 is DFQATT and CDR2 is SNEGSKA (reference sequence). The CDR3 is CSARDPTPEQFF. The CDR3 DNA is TGCAGTGCTAGAGATCCGACCCCTGAGCAGTTCTTC.

CDR3 protein: CASSYEQGVYNEQFF. For the CDR3, the DNA is TGTGCCAGCAGTTATGAACAGGGGGTATACAATGAGCAGTTCTTC. The gene calls are TRBV6-6 and TRBJ2-1, with 8 bases aligning to TRBD1. Unmatched junction bases numbered 5, after V lost 3 bases and J lost 4 bases. Per the germline V gene, CDR1 is MNHNY and CDR2 is SVGAGI (reference sequence). The CDR3 spans 15 residues.

Notes on this clonotype: A read error may explain this, as a much larger clone is one base away. This sequence joins TRBV12-3 or TRBV12-4 and TRBJ2-1; D may be TRBD1 or TRBD2 (6 bases each). V lost 3 bases and J 10 bases, leaving 16 bases between the germline ends. The CDR3 length is 14 residues. This chain's CDR3 is CASSLGGGPYEQFF. The CDR3 DNA follows: TGTGCCAGCAGTTTGGGTGGGGGGCCATACGAGCAGTTCTTC.

This chain connects TRBV20-1 to TRBJ2-2; the D gene is possibly TRBD2 (6 bases). Trimming cost V 1 base and J 0 bases, with 6 bases left between them. From germline, CDR1 is DFQATT and CDR2 SNEGSKA (reference sequence). The CDR3 is made up of 14 amino acids. As DNA, the CDR3 is TGCAGTGCTAGAGGCGGGACGAACACCGGGGAGCTGTTTTTT. It specifies CSARGGTNTGELFF.

The chain has TRBV7-9 and TRBJ1-2; TRBD1 might be the D (5 bases). The germline CDR1 and CDR2 sequences are SEHNR and FQNEAQ (reference sequence). V gave up 2 bases and J gave up 8 bases, with 9 bases separating them. The CDR3 length is 12 residues. This CDR3 is CASSLSWGGYTF. In DNA form, the CDR3 reads TGTGCCAGCAGCTTATCCTGGGGCGGCTACACCTTC.

The chain links TRBV27 to TRBJ2-7; no definite D call. V was shortened by 6 bases and J by 6 bases, with 15 bases between the two germline ends. Looked up from germline, CDR1 is MNHEY and CDR2 is SMNVEV (reference sequence). The CDR3 consists of 13 residues. The CDR3 loop reads CASSLRAPSEQYF. CDR3 DNA sequence: TGTGCCAGCAGCCTCCGGGCCCCGTCCGAGCAGTACTTC.

In its sample, this clonotype was seen once. The junction does not match germline at one end; this may be a read error. The rearrangement joins TRBV6-6 to TRBJ2-7, with D hard to call. From germline, CDR1 is MNHNY and CDR2 SVGAGI (reference sequence). This CDR3 spans 12 amino acids. CDR3 bases: TGTTCCAGCAGTTATACCCTCTACGAGCAGTACTTC. Protein: CSSSYTLYEQYF.

The J gene is TRBJ2-3, the V gene TRBV20-1; 7 bases line up with TRBD1. Germline V gene lookup returns CDR1 DFQATT and CDR2 SNEGSKA (reference sequence). With V trimmed by 0 bases and J by 2 bases, 8 bases remained unmatched. The CDR3 is 16 residues long. Here the CDR3 DNA reads TGCAGTGCTAGAGATTTGGACAGGAGCCTCACAGATACGCAGTATTTT. Translating gives CSARDLDRSLTDTQYF.

This clonotype was seen a handful of times. J is TRBJ1-5 and V is TRBV6-5; no definite D call. The germline gives CDR1 MNHEY, CDR2 SVGAGI. The CDR3 runs to 15 residues. Trimming removed 2 bases at V and 6 bases at J, with 14 bases between. In nucleotides, the CDR3 is TGTGCCAGCAGTTACCTCCCGGGGAGCGGTCAGCCCCAGCATTTT. As protein: CASSYLPGSGQPQHF.

The sample holds a few counts of this clonotype. CDR3 amino acids: CATSRDSSTDTQYF. Written as DNA, the CDR3 is TGTGCCACCAGCAGAGATTCTAGCACAGATACGCAGTATTTT. The rearrangement uses TRBV15 and TRBJ2-3; D is ambiguous. The CDR3 sequence is 14 residues long. Germline loops: CDR1 LNHNV, CDR2 YYDKDF (reference sequence). V dropped 0 bases and J dropped 0 bases, with 4 bases sitting between them.

Concerning this clonotype: No conserved phenylalanine or tryptophan ends this CDR3, so it is likely a read error. The V and J genes are TRBV25-1 and TRBJ2-5; 7 bases are a match to TRBD1. From germline, CDR1 is MGHDK and CDR2 SYGVNS. The CDR3 extends over 14 amino acids. CDR3 nucleotides: TGTGCCAGCAGTGAGAGGGGGCACCAAGAGATCCAGTACTTA. Translation: CASSERGHQEIQYL.

V and J are TRBV14 and TRBJ2-1; 9 nucleotides agree with TRBD1. There are 16 residues in the CDR3. Germline V gene lookup returns CDR1 SGHDN and CDR2 FVKESK. Trimming at V came to 1 base and at J to 8 bases, leaving 9 bases not matched to a gene. The CDR3 loop reads CASSQVAWDRVDEQFF. CDR3 DNA: TGTGCCAGCAGCCAAGTGGCCTGGGACAGGGTAGATGAGCAGTTCTTC.

The gene calls are TRBV5-1 and TRBJ1-2; D unresolved. The CDR3 has 13 amino acids. Germline V gene lookup returns CDR1 SGHRS and CDR2 YFSETQ. Between the trimmed V and J ends, which lost 5 bases and 4 bases, there was a span of 12 bases. Here the CDR3 DNA reads TGCGCCAGCAGTCCCCAGGAGGGCTATGGCTACACCTTC. Translation gives CASSPQEGYGYTF.

This clonotype was detected a few times. As DNA, the CDR3 is TGCGCCAGCAGCCAAGCCGGGACAGGGCGTTACGAGCAGTACTTC. It yields the protein CASSQAGTGRYEQYF. The chain uses TRBV4-1 and TRBJ2-7, with 9 bases identical to TRBD1. The trim removed 1 base at V and 4 bases at J, leaving 5 bases unmatched. The CDR3 length is 15 residues. Germline V gene lookup returns CDR1 MGHRA and CDR2 YSYEKL.

For this clonotype: The CDR3 does not close with the conserved phenylalanine or tryptophan, likely indicating a read error. Here the CDR3 DNA reads TGTGCCAGCAGTGCAATAGGGACGGGAAATTCACCCCTCCACTCT. This codes for CASSAIGTGNSPLHS. V usage is TRBV12-3 or TRBV12-4 and J usage is TRBJ1-6; maybe TRBD1 (5 bases). The CDR3 is made up of 15 amino acids. The V and J ends lost 5 bases and 7 bases respectively, with 15 bases between them.

The chain uses TRBV20-1 and TRBJ2-5; possibly TRBD2 for D (5 bases). Trimming removed 1 base at V and 2 bases at J, with 11 bases between. This CDR3 comprises 14 residues. CDR1 and CDR2 (germline): DFQATT, SNEGSKA (reference sequence). CDR3 sequence: CSARGAEAQETQYF. The CDR3 bases are TGCAGTGCTAGAGGGGCGGAGGCGCAAGAGACCCAGTACTTC.

CDR3 sequence (DNA): TGTGCCAGCTGTACTAGCGGGGCTTCGGATACGCAGTATTTT. This translates into CASCTSGASDTQYF. The chain uses TRBV6-1 and TRBJ2-3, with 10 bases lining up with TRBD2. This CDR3 region has 14 residues. CDR1 and CDR2 from the germline V gene are MNHNS and SASEGT. The trim removed 8 bases at V and 6 bases at J, leaving 8 bases unmatched.